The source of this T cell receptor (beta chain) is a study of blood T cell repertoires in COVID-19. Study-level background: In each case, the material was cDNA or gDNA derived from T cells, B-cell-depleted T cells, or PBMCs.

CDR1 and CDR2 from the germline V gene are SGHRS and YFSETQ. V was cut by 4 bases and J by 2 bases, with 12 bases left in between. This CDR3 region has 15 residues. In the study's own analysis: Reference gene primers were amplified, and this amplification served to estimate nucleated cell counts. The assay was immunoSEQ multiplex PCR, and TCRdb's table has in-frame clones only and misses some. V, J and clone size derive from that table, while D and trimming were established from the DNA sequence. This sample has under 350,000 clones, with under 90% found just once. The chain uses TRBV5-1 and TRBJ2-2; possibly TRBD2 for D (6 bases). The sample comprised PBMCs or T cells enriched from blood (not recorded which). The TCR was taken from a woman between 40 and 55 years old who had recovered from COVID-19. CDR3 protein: CASSRLEPNTGELFF. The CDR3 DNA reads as TGCGCCAGCAGCCGACTAGAACCTAACACCGGGGAGCTGTTTTTT. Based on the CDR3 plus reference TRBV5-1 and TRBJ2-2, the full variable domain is KAGVTQTPRYLIKTRGQQVTLSCSPISGHRSVSWYQQTPGQGLQFLFEYFSETQRNKGNFPGRFSGRQFSNSRSEMNVSTLELGDSALYLCASSRLEPNTGELFFGEGSRLTVL.